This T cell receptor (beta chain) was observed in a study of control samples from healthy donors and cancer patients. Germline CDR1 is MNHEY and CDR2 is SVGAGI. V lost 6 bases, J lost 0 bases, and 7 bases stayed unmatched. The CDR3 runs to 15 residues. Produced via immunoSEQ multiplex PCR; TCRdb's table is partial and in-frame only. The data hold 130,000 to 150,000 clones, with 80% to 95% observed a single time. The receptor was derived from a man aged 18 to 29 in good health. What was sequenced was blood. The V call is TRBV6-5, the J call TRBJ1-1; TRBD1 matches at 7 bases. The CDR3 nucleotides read TGTGCCAGCAGGCCCCGACAGGGAATGAACACTGAAGCTTTCTTT. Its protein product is CASRPRQGMNTEAFF.